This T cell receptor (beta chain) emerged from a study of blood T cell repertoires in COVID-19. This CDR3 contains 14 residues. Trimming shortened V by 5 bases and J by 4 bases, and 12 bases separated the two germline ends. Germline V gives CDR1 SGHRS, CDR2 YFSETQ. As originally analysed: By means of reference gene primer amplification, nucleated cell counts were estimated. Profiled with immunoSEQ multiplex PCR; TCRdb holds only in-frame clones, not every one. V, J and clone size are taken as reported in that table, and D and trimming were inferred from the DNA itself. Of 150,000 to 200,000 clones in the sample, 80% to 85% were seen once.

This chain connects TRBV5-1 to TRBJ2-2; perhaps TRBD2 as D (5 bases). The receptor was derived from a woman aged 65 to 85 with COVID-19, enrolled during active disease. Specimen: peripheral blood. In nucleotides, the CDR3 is TGCGCCAGCAGTGGAGGTAGGAGCACCGGGGAGCTGTTTTTT. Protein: CASSGGRSTGELFF. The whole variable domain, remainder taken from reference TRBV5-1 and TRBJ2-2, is KAGVTQTPRYLIKTRGQQVTLSCSPISGHRSVSWYQQTPGQGLQFLFEYFSETQRNKGNFPGRFSGRQFSNSRSEMNVSTLELGDSALYLCASSGGRSTGELFFGEGSRLTVL.